This passage covers 12 T cell receptor beta chains from one sample sequenced in a study of shared clonotypes between healthy human individuals. Repertoires were generated with immunoSEQ multiplex PCR, while TCRdb's copy carries only in-frame clones and drops some. The table has about 480,000 clones, around 79% seen once. Sequenced: PBMCs. Every receptor here comes from a woman in her 40s in good health. Some clones in this sample may be carry-over from other donors' samples.

For this clone: Other DNA sequences in the same sample also yield this CDR3. This chain joins TRBV7-6 and TRBJ2-5; D unclear. The CDR3 has 11 amino acids. Germline CDR1 is SGHVS and CDR2 is FNYEAQ. Trimming took off 4 bases at V and 1 base at J, with 1 base between the two ends. CDR3 sequence: CASSSQETQYF. CDR3 bases: TGTGCCAGCAGCTCCCAAGAGACCCAGTACTTC.

The V call is TRBV2, the J call TRBJ2-1; tentatively, D is TRBD1 (7 bases). The CDR3 spans 14 residues. Germline V gene data show CDR1 as SNHLY and CDR2 as FYNNEI. Deletions cut 4 bases from V and 10 bases from J, with 17 bases between. This CDR3 is CASSGGTAGREQFF. The CDR3, as DNA: TGTGCCAGCAGTGGCGGGACAGCTGGGCGCGAGCAGTTCTTC.

The chain combines TRBV6-1 with TRBJ2-2, with D unresolved. V lost 5 bases and J lost 0, with 13 bases in between. The CDR3 spans 16 residues. Germline V gene lookup returns CDR1 MNHNS and CDR2 SASEGT. The CDR3, as DNA: TGTGCCAGCAGTAAAGGACGCATCGCGAACACCGGGGAGCTGTTTTTT. This encodes CASSKGRIANTGELFF.

V gene TRBV5-8 combines with J gene TRBJ1-2, with D unclear. Between the trimmed V and J ends, which lost 0 bases and 10 bases, there was a span of 7 bases. Germline V gives CDR1 SGHTS, CDR2 YDEGEE. The CDR3 is 11 residues long. CDR3 in DNA: TGTGCCAGCAGCTTGGTCACAGTCTACACCTTC. Its protein is CASSLVTVYTF. Supplemented by reference TRBV5-8 and TRBJ1-2, the full variable domain reads EAGVTQSPTHLIKTRGQQATLRCSPISGHTSVYWYQQALGLGLQFLLWYDEGEERNRGNFPPRFSGRQFPNYSSELNVNALELEDSALYLCASSLVTVYTFGSGTRLTVV.

The V gene is TRBV5-1, the J gene TRBJ2-1; tentative D call: TRBD1 (5 bases). There are 15 residues in the CDR3. Per the germline V gene, CDR1 is SGHRS and CDR2 is YFSETQ. V lost 9 bases, J lost 9 bases, and 25 bases lay in between. The CDR3 DNA reads TGCGCCACCAGGATGGGCGGACAAACATGGGGTGAGCAGTTCTTC. Translated: CATRMGGQTWGEQFF.

As to this clone: The sample has other DNA sequences that encode this CDR3 too. The chain links TRBV7-2 to TRBJ2-7; TRBD1 matches 9 bases. Germline V gene sequence: CDR1 SGHTA, CDR2 FQGNSA. The V segment lost 4 bases and the J segment 1 base; nucleotides outside the gene matches: 2. This CDR3 contains 14 residues. The CDR3: CASSSGTGSYEQYF. CDR3 sequence (DNA): TGTGCCAGCAGCTCGGGGACAGGGTCCTACGAGCAGTACTTC.

The CDR3 sequence is CASSREGNEQFF. The CDR3 DNA follows: TGTGCCAGCAGCCGGGAGGGGAATGAGCAGTTCTTC. The chain has TRBV11-2 and TRBJ2-1; 8 nucleotides match TRBD2. CDR1 is SGHAT, CDR2 FQNNGV, per germline. The junction had 1 base not matched to a gene; V was cut back by 5 bases and J by 7 bases. The CDR3 sequence is 12 residues long. Variable domain in full (rest from reference TRBV11-2 and TRBJ2-1): EAGVAQSPRYKIIEKRQSVAFWCNPISGHATLYWYQQILGQGPKLLIQFQNNGVVDDSQLPKDRFSAERLKGVDSTLKIQPAKLEDSAVYLCASSREGNEQFFGPGTRLTVL.

This clone was detected once. The chain has TRBV7-3 and TRBJ2-1, with 7 positions matching TRBD1. V shed 5 bases, J shed 4 bases, and the junction held 5 bases outside the gene matches. The length of the CDR3 is 14 residues. CDR1 SGHTA and CDR2 FQGTGA come from the germline V gene. The CDR3 nucleotides are TGTGCCAGCAGCCCTCAACAGGGGTACAATGAGCAGTTCTTC. Its translation: CASSPQQGYNEQFF.

The gene calls are TRBV30 and TRBJ1-4; D gene uncertain. V gave up 8 bases and J gave up 5 bases, with 18 bases separating them. Germline CDR1 is GTSNPN and CDR2 is SVGIG (reference sequence). The CDR3 is made up of 14 amino acids. The CDR3, as DNA: TGTGCCAGCCGGGCGGGCAGGCAAAATGAAAAACTGTTTTTT. Protein: CASRAGRQNEKLFF.

The V and J genes are TRBV11-3 and TRBJ2-1; 10 bases map to TRBD2. With V trimmed by 5 bases and J by 3 bases, 4 bases remained unmatched. This CDR3 contains 15 residues. Germline V gene sequence: CDR1 SGHNT, CDR2 YENEEA. The CDR3 region is CASSPGLAVYNEQFF. The CDR3 nucleotides read TGTGCCAGCAGCCCAGGACTAGCGGTCTACAATGAGCAGTTCTTC. Filled out from reference TRBV11-3 and TRBJ2-1, the complete variable domain reads EAGVVQSPRYKIIEKKQPVAFWCNPISGHNTLYWYLQNLGQGPELLIRYENEEAVDDSQLPKDRFSAERLKGVDSTLKIQPAELGDSAVYLCASSPGLAVYNEQFFGPGTRLTVL.

The chain recombines TRBV5-6 with TRBJ2-7; perhaps D is TRBD1 or TRBD2 (6 bases each). The CDR3 length is 15 residues. In germline, CDR1 is SGHDT, CDR2 YYEEEE. Trimming took 4 bases from V and 6 from J, leaving 20 bases between them. The CDR3 DNA sequence: TGTGCCAGCAGCCCTCCCGGGGGCCGGACCCGCGAGCAGTACTTC. Protein product: CASSPPGGRTREQYF.

The chain uses TRBV14 and TRBJ2-7; possible D gene TRBD2, 6 bases. CDR1 is SGHDN and CDR2 is FVKESK in the germline V gene. With 1 base removed from V and 7 bases from J, the gap between germline ends came to 17 bases. The CDR3 is 15 amino acids. Here the CDR3 reads CASSQATGATGEQYF. For the CDR3, the DNA is TGTGCCAGCAGCCAAGCAACGGGAGCGACGGGGGAGCAGTACTTC.